This T cell receptor beta chain emerged from a study of siplizumab effects on memory and regulatory T cells (dated by TCRdb to 2018 to 2020). Looking at the study overall: Paired mixed lymphocyte reactions were run with siplizumab at approximately 0.98 ug/mL and without drug, across fewer than ten responder-stimulator pairs. The effect of the anti-CD2 antibody siplizumab on alloreactive T-cell subsets was examined in allogeneic mixed lymphocyte reactions constructed from human PBMCs. Study-wide findings and limitations: The cumulative frequency of alloreactive sequences traceable to unstimulated CD4+ memory T cells was significantly reduced by siplizumab. A naive or memory phenotype could not be assigned to roughly 75-96% of proliferating CD4+ or CD8+ clones. Greater diversity appeared to be present in unstimulated naive T cells than in memory T cells, and a substantial contribution to the alloresponse seemed to be made by naive cells. Among mappable alloreactive CD4+ clones, the Treg-derived fraction averaged around 70% with siplizumab versus around 27% in control reactions. Whether proliferating Tregs from siplizumab cultures were suppressive was not functionally confirmed. Because sequences below about 10^-5 frequency were poorly captured, only a minor fraction of alloreactive clones could be mapped to unstimulated subsets.

CDR1 and CDR2, looked up from the germline V gene, are SNHLY and FYNNEI. V and J are truncated by 7 bases and 1 base respectively, leaving an intervening sequence of 17 bases. Its CDR3 holds 15 amino acids, cysteine through phenylalanine. The only DNA kept is the CDR3, 45 bases in frame from the first base. Cells from the mixed lymphocyte reactions were cocultured for approximately six days at 37 degrees C. After responder PBMCs were labelled with CFSE and stimulator PBMCs with Violet Dye, the two populations were combined at a 1:1 ratio. Sorted unstimulated T cells, along with proliferating T cells recovered from mixed lymphocyte reactions, underwent TCRbeta CDR3 sequencing. Fresh whole blood from over 8 HLA-typed healthy donors was used to isolate PBMCs. After the mixed lymphocyte reaction, proliferating CFSE-low responder T cells were FACS-sorted for TCR sequencing. In regard to this clone: Its antigen remains undetermined. No much larger clonotype is one base removed from it; base qualities were not supplied. The sample contains more than one DNA sequence encoding this CDR3.

Libraries were built with the immunoSEQ multiplex PCR assay. Approximately 100,000 TCR templates per sample were assayed on the deep sequencing platform. Genomic DNA extracted from sorted T cells was the material used for TCRbeta CDR3 sequencing. In the source study's methods: The R programming language was used for clonal analysis of TCRbeta CDR3 data. Alloreactive CD4+ and CD8+ clones were identified by comparing unstimulated samples to CFSE-low samples taken after the reaction. Regulatory or non-regulatory origin of alloreactive CD4+ clones was assigned by matching sequences to the sorted unstimulated Treg and non-Treg repertoires. TCRdb's version of the immuneACCESS table is confined to in-frame rearrangements and falls short of the full clone set. An unresolved V gene accounts for under half of the shortfall where checked; the remainder is of unknown origin. V and J calls and clone size are as listed in that table; D and trimming were resolved from the DNA. Present in this sample are about 10,000 clones, about 45% of which were seen just once. The ten most abundant clones make up 20% to 25% of the sample.

The TCR comes from a human donor in good health; the cells came from an allogeneic mixed lymphocyte reaction. In this chain, TRBV2 is recombined with TRBJ2-7; a tentative D match to TRBD2 spans 5 bases. Material for sequencing was CFSE-low (dividing) CD4+ T cells sorted from an allogeneic mixed lymphocyte reaction. The DNA is as follows: TGTGCCAGCAAAATTTCTGGGCGGGCTTCCTACGAGCAGTACTTC. Its protein reads: CASKISGRASYEQYF.